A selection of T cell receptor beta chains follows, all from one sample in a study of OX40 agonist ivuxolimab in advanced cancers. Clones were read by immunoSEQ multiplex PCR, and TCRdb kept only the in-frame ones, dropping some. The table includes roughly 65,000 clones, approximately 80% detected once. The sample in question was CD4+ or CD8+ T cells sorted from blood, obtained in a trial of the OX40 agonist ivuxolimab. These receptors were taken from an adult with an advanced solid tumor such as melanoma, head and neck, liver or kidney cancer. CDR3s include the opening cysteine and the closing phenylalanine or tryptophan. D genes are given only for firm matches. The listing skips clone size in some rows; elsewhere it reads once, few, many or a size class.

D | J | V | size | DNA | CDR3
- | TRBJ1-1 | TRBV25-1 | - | TGTGCCAGCAGTCCCGAGGGGGTAGCTGAAGCTTTCTTT | CASSPEGVAEAFF
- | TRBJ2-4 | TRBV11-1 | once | TGTGCCAGCAGCTCCCCCAGGTTATCCCCGAAAAACATTCAGTACTTC | CASSSPRLSPKNIQYF
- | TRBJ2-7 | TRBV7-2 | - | TGTGCCAGCAGCTTAGGGGCCAGGATTGGGCAGGAGCAGTACTTC | CASSLGARIGQEQYF
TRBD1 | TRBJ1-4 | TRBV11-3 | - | TGTGCCAGCAAGGGGGGACAGGGAAATGAAAAACTGTTTTTT | CASKGGQGNEKLFF
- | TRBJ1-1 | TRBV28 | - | TGTGCCAGCAGTCCCCCGGGGTGGACTGAAGCTTTCTTT | CASSPPGWTEAFF
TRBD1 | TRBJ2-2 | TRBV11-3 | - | TGTGCCAGCAGCCCCCTGACAGGGTACATCGGGGAGCTGTTTTTT | CASSPLTGYIGELFF
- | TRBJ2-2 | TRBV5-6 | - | TGTGCCAGCACTAAGGGGGGAGGGCCGAACACCGGGGAGCTGTTTTTT | CASTKGGGPNTGELFF
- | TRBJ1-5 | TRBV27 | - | TGTGCCAGCAGTTCCGGACCTCCAGCCGATAGCAATCAGCCCCAGCATTTT | CASSSGPPADSNQPQHF
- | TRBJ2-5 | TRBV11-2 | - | TGTGCCAGCAGCTTGACTGGGGCTGAGACCCAGTACTTC | CASSLTGAETQYF
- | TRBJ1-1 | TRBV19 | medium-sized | TGTGCCAGTAGTATCAGTGTGAACACTGAAGCTTTCTTT | CASSISVNTEAFF
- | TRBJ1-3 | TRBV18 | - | TGTGCCAGCTCACGTGAATTTCGGGGACAAGGAAACACCATATATTTT | CASSREFRGQGNTIYF
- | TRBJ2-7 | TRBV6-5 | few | TGTGCCAGCAGTTACTCTTGGCAGGGAGGTGCCGAGCAGTACTTC | CASSYSWQGGAEQYF
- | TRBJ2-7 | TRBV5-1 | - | TGCGCCAGCAGCTTGGAACCGACATCGAGCTACGAGCAGTACTTC | CASSLEPTSSYEQYF
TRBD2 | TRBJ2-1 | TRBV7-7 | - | TGTGCTAGCAGCTTTGCTAGCGGGAGCCACAATGAGCAGTTCTTC | CASSFASGSHNEQFF
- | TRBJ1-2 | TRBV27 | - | TGTGCCAGCAGTTCCTGGGGGGTTGGCTACACCTTC | CASSSWGVGYTF
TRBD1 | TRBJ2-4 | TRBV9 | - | TGTGCCAGCAGCGAATCACAGGGGAACATTCAGTACTTC | CASSESQGNIQYF
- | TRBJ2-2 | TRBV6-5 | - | TGTGCCAGCAGTTACTCGGTCGGGGAGCTGTTTTTT | CASSYSVGELFF
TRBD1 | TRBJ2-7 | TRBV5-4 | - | TGTGCCAGCAGCAGCCGGACAGGTCTTTCCTACGAGCAGTACTTC | CASSSRTGLSYEQYF
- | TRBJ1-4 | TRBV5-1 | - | TGCGCCAGCGCTACAGGGCCCGGAGGGGAAAAACTGTTTTTT | CASATGPGGEKLFF
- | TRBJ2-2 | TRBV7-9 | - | TGTGCCAGCAGCCCTGAATTACGGGTCGGATTCCACGGGGAGCTGTTTTTT | CASSPELRVGFHGELFF
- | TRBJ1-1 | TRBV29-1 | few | TGCAGCGTTGGAGCGAACACTGAAGCTTTCTTT | CSVGANTEAFF
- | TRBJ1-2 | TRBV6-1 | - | TGTGCCAGCAGTGAAACAACAGTTGGTGGCTACACCTTC | CASSETTVGGYTF
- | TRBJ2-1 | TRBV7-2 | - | TGTGCCAGCAGCACCCGACAGAGCTCCTACAATGAGCAGTTCTTC | CASSTRQSSYNEQFF
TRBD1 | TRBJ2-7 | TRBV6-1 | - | TGTGCCAGCAGTGAATTGAGGGACAGTTACGACGAGCAGTACTTC | CASSELRDSYDEQYF